The 22 T cell receptor beta chains presented below share a single source sample, sequenced in a study of cytomegalovirus exposure and HLA in healthy donors. The PCR contained 60 Vbeta and 13 Jbeta primers. Here immunoSEQ multiplex PCR was the method, and the copy in TCRdb shows in-frame clones only, minus some. Here the sample spans 150,000 to 200,000 clones, about 77% being singletons. Sequenced input: PBMCs. All receptors come from a woman in her thirties in good health and CMV-seropositive.

This chain joins TRBV2 and TRBJ2-3; 7 nucleotides agree with TRBD1. The ends lost 0 bases at V and 5 bases at J; junction bases unmatched: 2. The CDR3 covers 14 residues. In germline, CDR1 is SNHLY, CDR2 FYNNEI. The CDR3 coding sequence is TGTGCCAGCAGTGAAGCATGGGACAGAGATACGCAGTATTTT. Protein: CASSEAWDRDTQYF.

Notes on this clone: The junction differs from germline at one of its ends, possibly a read error. This chain uses TRBV7-7 with TRBJ2-1, with TRBD2 as a possible D gene (6 bases). Per germline, CDR1 SSHAT and CDR2 FNYEAQ (reference sequence). The CDR3 spans 17 residues. CDR3 in DNA: TGTGCTAGCAGCTTACAGGCGGGACCAAGCCCAGTCAATGAGCAGTTCTTC. Amino acids: CASSLQAGPSPVNEQFF.

The V and J genes are TRBV10-3 and TRBJ2-7; 8 bases align to TRBD1. The CDR3 totals 15 residues. The germline V gene has CDR1 ENHRY and CDR2 SYGVKD. With V trimmed by 6 bases and J by 5 bases, 12 bases remained unmatched. CDR3 amino acids: CAISVGGQAGNEQYF. The DNA of the CDR3 is TGTGCCATCAGCGTCGGGGGACAGGCGGGGAACGAGCAGTACTTC.

The rearrangement links TRBV5-1 to TRBJ2-2; 8 nucleotides match TRBD1. V shed 4 bases and J 6 bases; nucleotides not matched to a gene: 5. Germline CDR1 reads SGHRS; CDR2 reads YFSETQ. CDR3 length equals 14 residues. This CDR3 reads CASSVDRGSGELFF. Here the CDR3 DNA reads TGCGCCAGCAGCGTCGACAGGGGTTCCGGGGAGCTGTTTTTT.

The rearrangement joins TRBV19 to TRBJ2-7; 8 bases are shared with TRBD1. The CDR3 covers 13 residues. V was clipped by 6 bases and J by 5 bases; unmatched bases: 6. Germline assignment: CDR1 LNHDA and CDR2 SQIVND (reference sequence). CDR3 residues: CASSQDREDEQYF. The CDR3 DNA follows: TGTGCCAGTAGCCAGGACAGGGAGGACGAGCAGTACTTC.

The chain joins TRBV14 to TRBJ2-2, with 7 bases fitting TRBD1. This CDR3 is built from 16 residues. Trimming cost V 0 bases and J 3 bases; bases outside gene matches: 4. In germline, CDR1 is SGHDN, CDR2 FVKESK. The CDR3, as DNA: TGTGCCAGCAGCCAAGAAAAGGGACAGTACACCGGGGAGCTGTTTTTT. Encoded protein: CASSQEKGQYTGELFF.

The gene calls are TRBV6-5 and TRBJ2-1; D is possibly TRBD2 (6 bases). V lost 6 bases to trimming and J lost 2 bases, with 14 bases between them. The length of the CDR3 is 15 residues. The germline V gene encodes CDR1 MNHEY and CDR2 SVGAGI. The CDR3 region is CASSPYGSTYNEQFF. The CDR3 DNA sequence: TGTGCCAGCAGCCCCTACGGGAGTACCTACAATGAGCAGTTCTTC.

The genes are TRBV6-1 and TRBJ2-1, with D possibly matching TRBD2 (5 bases). V was clipped by 5 bases and J by 6 bases, with 17 bases between them. Germline V gives CDR1 MNHNS, CDR2 SASEGT. CDR3 length: 15 amino acids. The DNA of the CDR3 is TGTGCCAGCAGTAGAAGCGGTCTCAGTACCAATGAGCAGTTCTTC. Encoded protein: CASSRSGLSTNEQFF.

The chain joins TRBV7-8 to TRBJ2-1; D is possibly TRBD2 (5 bases). V lost 4 bases and J 5 bases, leaving 6 bases between the germline ends. Germline V CDR1 and CDR2: SGHVS, FQNEAQ. This CDR3 has 12 residues. The CDR3 DNA is TGTGCCAGCAGCTACGGGGACAATGAGCAGTTCTTC. It encodes CASSYGDNEQFF.

This clone was observed a single time. The chain has TRBV2 and TRBJ2-3, with 9 bases lining up with TRBD2. Germline V CDR1 and CDR2: SNHLY, FYNNEI. This CDR3 contains 16 residues. Trimming at V came to 3 bases and at J to 2 bases, leaving 6 bases not matched to a gene. DNA of the CDR3: TGTGCCAGCAGTGATATAAGCGGGGGGACCACAGATACGCAGTATTTT. Encoded protein: CASSDISGGTTDTQYF.

The V and J genes are TRBV7-2 and TRBJ2-3; D perhaps matches TRBD1 (5 bases). The germline V gene encodes CDR1 SGHTA and CDR2 FQGNSA. V gave up 4 bases and J gave up 6 bases, with 14 bases separating them. CDR3 length: 14 residues. The CDR3 bases are TGTGCCAGCAGCTCATCTCCAGGGTGGGATACGCAGTATTTT. It yields the protein CASSSSPGWDTQYF.

The V and J genes are TRBV18 and TRBJ1-1, with D unresolved. CDR3 length: 13 amino acids. Germline CDR1 is KGHSH and CDR2 is LQKENI. V lost 3 bases to trimming and J lost 0 bases, with 5 bases between them. For the CDR3, the DNA is TGTGCCAGCTCACCGCGGGTGAACACTGAAGCTTTCTTT. It specifies CASSPRVNTEAFF. Complete variable domain (other parts from reference TRBV18 and TRBJ1-1): NAGVMQNPRHLVRRRGQEARLRCSPMKGHSHVYWYRQLPEEGLKFMVYLQKENIIDESGMPKERFSAEFPKEGPSILRIQQVVRGDSAAYFCASSPRVNTEAFFGQGTRLTVV.

The J gene is TRBJ2-7, the V gene TRBV9, with 11 bases identical to TRBD1. Germline trimming cut 3 bases from V and 3 bases from J; bases unmatched to any gene: 2. This CDR3 is built from 14 residues. Germline values: CDR1 SGDLS, CDR2 YYNGEE. For the CDR3, the DNA is TGTGCCAGCAGCGCGGGGACAGGGGGCTACGAGCAGTACTTC. Residues: CASSAGTGGYEQYF.

The chain recombines TRBV5-1 with TRBJ2-7; TRBD2 aligns across 11 bases. The CDR3 length is 14 residues. Germline CDR1 reads SGHRS; CDR2 reads YFSETQ. V lost 1 base, J lost 7 bases, and 4 bases stayed unmatched. Written as DNA, the CDR3 is TGCGCCAGCAGCTTGTCCCTAGCGGGAGGAGAGCAGTACTTC. It specifies CASSLSLAGGEQYF. Full variable domain (remainder filled in from reference TRBV5-1 and TRBJ2-7): KAGVTQTPRYLIKTRGQQVTLSCSPISGHRSVSWYQQTPGQGLQFLFEYFSETQRNKGNFPGRFSGRQFSNSRSEMNVSTLELGDSALYLCASSLSLAGGEQYFGPGTRLTVT.

This clone was found a few times. This chain joins TRBV9 and TRBJ2-5, with 7 bases identical to TRBD2. Germline V gene sequence: CDR1 SGDLS, CDR2 YYNGEE. CDR3 length equals 16 residues. V was clipped by 0 bases and J by 5 bases; unmatched bases: 10. The DNA for the CDR3 is TGTGCCAGCAGCGTAGGAGGGAGGGAGCGAGATGAGACCCAGTACTTC. Residues: CASSVGGRERDETQYF.

The chain has TRBV27 and TRBJ2-1; maybe TRBD2 (5 bases). This CDR3 is built from 12 residues. Germline CDR1 MNHEY, CDR2 SMNVEV (reference sequence). The germline V and J ends were trimmed by 5 bases and 11 bases, with 13 bases remaining between them. CDR3 nucleotides: TGTGCCAGCAGTCCGCTAGCCCAAAAGCAGTTCTTC. Translation gives CASSPLAQKQFF.

This sequence joins TRBV9 and TRBJ1-3; TRBD1 might be the D (5 bases). The CDR3 length is 15 residues. V gave up 0 bases and J gave up 3 bases, with 10 bases separating them. Germline V gene lookup returns CDR1 SGDLS and CDR2 YYNGEE. The CDR3 is CASSVGRGFGNTIYF. The CDR3 coding sequence is TGTGCCAGCAGCGTAGGAAGGGGTTTTGGAAACACCATATATTTT.

The CDR3 region is CASRVQGYAEAFF. The CDR3 DNA sequence: TGTGCCAGCCGAGTCCAGGGCTACGCTGAAGCTTTCTTT. This rearrangement joins TRBV6-1 to TRBJ1-1, with TRBD1 as a possible D gene (5 bases). Germline CDR1 and CDR2: MNHNS and SASEGT. The CDR3 totals 13 residues. V shed 8 bases and J shed 6 bases, with 16 bases lying between them.

This clone was seen a single time. The chain joins TRBV28 to TRBJ2-5; D perhaps matches TRBD1 (6 bases). V shed 5 bases and J shed 5 bases, with 18 bases lying between them. Germline CDR1 reads MDHEN; CDR2 reads SYDVKM. CDR3 size: 15 residues. CDR3 DNA sequence: TGTGCCAGCAGTGAGTCCCAGGGGTATCGGGAGACCCAGTACTTC. Translation gives CASSESQGYRETQYF. Full variable domain (missing parts from reference TRBV28 and TRBJ2-5): DVKVTQSSRYLVKRTGEKVFLECVQDMDHENMFWYRQDPGLGLRLIYFSYDVKMKEKGDIPEGYSVSREKKERFSLILESASTNQTSMYLCASSESQGYRETQYFGPGTRLLVL.

The chain employs TRBV7-9 and TRBJ2-5; the match to TRBD1 covers 8 bases. This CDR3 has 14 amino acids. V lost 3 bases and J lost 4; bases outside the gene matches: 4. Looked up from germline, CDR1 is SEHNR and CDR2 is FQNEAQ (reference sequence). CDR3 in amino acids: CASSFQGAGETQYF. The CDR3 bases are TGTGCCAGCAGCTTCCAGGGGGCCGGAGAGACCCAGTACTTC.

This chain joins TRBV7-2 and TRBJ2-7, with TRBD2 matching 7 bases. CDR1 and CDR2 from the germline V gene are SGHTA and FQGNSA. The CDR3 spans 13 residues. The junction had 7 bases not matched to a gene; V was cut back by 5 bases and J by 6 bases. Written as DNA, the CDR3 is TGTGCCAGCAGCCCGGGACTACCAACCGAGCAGTACTTC. Its translation is CASSPGLPTEQYF.

This clone was recorded a few times. V and J are TRBV28 and TRBJ2-1; 9 positions agree with TRBD2. Germline CDR1 and CDR2: MDHEN and SYDVKM. The CDR3 has 15 residues. The V gene end was trimmed by 3 bases and the J gene end by 9 bases; junction bases not matched to a gene: 9. The CDR3 sequence: CASSFPAREGVEQFF. The CDR3 DNA reads TGTGCCAGCAGTTTCCCTGCGCGGGAGGGTGTTGAGCAGTTCTTC.